The sequence of this TCR beta chain was determined in a study of blood T cell repertoires in COVID-19. This table comes from immunoSEQ multiplex PCR, and its TCRdb copy is limited to in-frame clones, with some not included. Here the sample spans 90,000 to 120,000 clones, about four fifths being singletons. CDR3 length equals 15 residues. Germline CDR1 GTSNPN, CDR2 SVGIG (reference sequence). Trimming took 2 bases from V and 5 from J; bases not matched to a gene: 2. The TCR sequence derives from a human donor in a cohort sampled during active COVID-19. This chain links TRBV30 with TRBJ2-5; 16 nucleotides line up with TRBD2. Sequencing input: peripheral blood. The CDR3 nucleotides are TGTGCCTGGAGTTCGGGACTAGCGGGAGGGGAGACCCAGTACTTC. Its protein product is CAWSSGLAGGETQYF. The full variable domain, completed using reference TRBV30 and TRBJ2-5, is SQTIHQWPATLVQPVGSPLSLECTVEGTSNPNLYWYRQAAGRGLQLLFYSVGIGQISSEVPQNLSASRPQDRQFILSSKKLLLSDSGFYLCAWSSGLAGGETQYFGPGTRLLVL.